This TCR beta chain comes out of a study of CXCR3-negative and CXCR3-positive naive CD8 T cells. Study-level points and caveats: TRBV-TRBJ usage matched between naive CXCR3-negative and CXCR3-positive cells but not between memory cells. A higher hydrophobicity marked the TRB CDR3s of CXCR3-positive naive cells versus CXCR3-negative naive cells. Fresh PBMCs served for most assays, and CXCR3 expression fell partially after cryopreservation. Much lower diversity was found in memory CD8+ cells, while both naive subsets had comparably high diversity.

Of note for this clonotype: The antigen remains undetermined.

Libraries of TRB cDNA were made by 5' RACE and carried UMIs. For each CDR3 protein, TCRdb gives one entry from its re-call of the 5' RACE reads, without DNA. The listing contains approximately 100,000 distinct CDR3 sequences. The sequenced sample consisted of naive CXCR3- CD8+ T cells from blood. Specified subset: CD45RO-CCR7+CD27+CD95- naive CD8+ T cells lacking CXCR3 (TNR3-). The source of this sequence is a human donor in good health. Some clones in this sample may be carry-over from other donors' samples.

CDR3: CASSARPGQAMDNEQFF. The chain uses TRBV6-1 and TRBJ2-1; the TRBD1 assignment by TCRdb is unverifiable without DNA. CDR3 size: 17 residues. CDR1 and CDR2 (germline): MNHNS, SASEGT.